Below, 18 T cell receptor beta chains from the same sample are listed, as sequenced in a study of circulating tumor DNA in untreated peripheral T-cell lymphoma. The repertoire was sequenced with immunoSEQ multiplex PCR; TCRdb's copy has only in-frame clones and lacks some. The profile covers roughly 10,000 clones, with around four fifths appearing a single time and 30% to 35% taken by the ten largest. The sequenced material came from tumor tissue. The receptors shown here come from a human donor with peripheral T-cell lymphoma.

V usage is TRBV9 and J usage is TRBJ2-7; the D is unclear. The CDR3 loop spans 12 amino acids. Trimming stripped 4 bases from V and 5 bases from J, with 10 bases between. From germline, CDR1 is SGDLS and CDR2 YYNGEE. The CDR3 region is CASSPSQNEQYF. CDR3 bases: TGTGCCAGCAGCCCTTCACAGAACGAGCAGTACTTC. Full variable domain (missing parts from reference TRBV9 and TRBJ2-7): DSGVTQTPKHLITATGQRVTLRCSPRSGDLSVYWYQQSLDQGLQFLIQYYNGEERAKGNILERFSAQQFPDLHSELNLSSLELGDSALYFCASSPSQNEQYFGPGTRLTVT.

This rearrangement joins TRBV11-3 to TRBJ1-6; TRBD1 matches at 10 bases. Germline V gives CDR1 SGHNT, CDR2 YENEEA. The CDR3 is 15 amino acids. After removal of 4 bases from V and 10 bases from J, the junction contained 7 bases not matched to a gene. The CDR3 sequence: CASSSAGTGVSPLHF. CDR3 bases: TGTGCCAGCAGCTCGGCGGGGACAGGGGTATCACCCCTCCACTTT.

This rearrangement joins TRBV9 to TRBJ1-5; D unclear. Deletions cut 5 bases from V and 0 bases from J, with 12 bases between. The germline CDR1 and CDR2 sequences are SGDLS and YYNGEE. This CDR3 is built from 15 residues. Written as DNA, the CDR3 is TGTGCCAGCAGTCCCCATACTTATAGCAATCAGCCCCAGCATTTT. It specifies CASSPHTYSNQPQHF.

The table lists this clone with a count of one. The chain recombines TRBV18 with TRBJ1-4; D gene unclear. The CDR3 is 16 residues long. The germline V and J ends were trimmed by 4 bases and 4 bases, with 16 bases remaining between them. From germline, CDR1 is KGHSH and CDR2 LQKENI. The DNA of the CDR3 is TGTGCCAGCTCACTCCGGGCCCGGGTCGGTAATGAAAAACTGTTTTTT. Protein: CASSLRARVGNEKLFF.

The CDR3 loop reads CASERRTSPGDTQYF. The CDR3 region has the DNA TGTGCCAGCGAAAGACGGACGAGCCCGGGGGATACGCAGTATTTT. This chain links TRBV2 with TRBJ2-3; a weak D match, TRBD2 (5 bases). The CDR3 runs to 15 residues. V was shortened by 8 bases and J by 6 bases, with 21 bases between the two germline ends. Germline V gives CDR1 SNHLY, CDR2 FYNNEI.

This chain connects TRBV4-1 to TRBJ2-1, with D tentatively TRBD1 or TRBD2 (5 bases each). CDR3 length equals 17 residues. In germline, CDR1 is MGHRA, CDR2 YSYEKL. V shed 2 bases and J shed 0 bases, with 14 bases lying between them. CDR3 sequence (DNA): TGCGCCAGCAGCCAATATGTCGCAGGGAGCTCCTACAATGAGCAGTTCTTC. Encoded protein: CASSQYVAGSSYNEQFF.

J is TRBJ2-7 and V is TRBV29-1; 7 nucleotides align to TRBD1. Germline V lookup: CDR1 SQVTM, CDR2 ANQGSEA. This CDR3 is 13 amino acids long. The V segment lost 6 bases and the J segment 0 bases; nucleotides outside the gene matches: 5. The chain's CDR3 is CSVSDRSSYEQYF. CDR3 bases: TGCAGCGTATCGGACAGGAGCTCCTACGAGCAGTACTTC.

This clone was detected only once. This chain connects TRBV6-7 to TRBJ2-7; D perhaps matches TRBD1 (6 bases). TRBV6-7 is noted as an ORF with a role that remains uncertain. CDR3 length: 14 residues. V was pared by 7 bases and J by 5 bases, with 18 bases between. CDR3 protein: CASKVLAGDNEQYF. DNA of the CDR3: TGTGCCAGCAAGGTATTAGCAGGGGACAACGAGCAGTACTTC.

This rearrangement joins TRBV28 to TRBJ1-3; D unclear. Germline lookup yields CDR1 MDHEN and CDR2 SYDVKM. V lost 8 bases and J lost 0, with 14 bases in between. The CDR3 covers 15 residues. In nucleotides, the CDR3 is TGTGCCAGCGGATCCAGGCCGATCTCTGGAAACACCATATATTTT. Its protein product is CASGSRPISGNTIYF.

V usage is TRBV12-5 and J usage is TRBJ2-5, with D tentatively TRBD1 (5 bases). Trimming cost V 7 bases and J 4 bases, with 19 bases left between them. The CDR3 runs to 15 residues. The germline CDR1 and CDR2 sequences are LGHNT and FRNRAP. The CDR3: CASARDFKWGETQYF. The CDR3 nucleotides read TGTGCTAGTGCCAGGGATTTCAAGTGGGGAGAGACCCAGTACTTC.

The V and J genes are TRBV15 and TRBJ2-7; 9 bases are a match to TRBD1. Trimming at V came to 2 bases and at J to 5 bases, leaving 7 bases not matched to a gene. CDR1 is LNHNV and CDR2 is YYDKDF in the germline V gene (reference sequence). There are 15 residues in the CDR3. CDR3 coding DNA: TGTGCCACCAGCAGAACCCTCGGGACAGGGAACGAGCAGTACTTC. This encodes CATSRTLGTGNEQYF.

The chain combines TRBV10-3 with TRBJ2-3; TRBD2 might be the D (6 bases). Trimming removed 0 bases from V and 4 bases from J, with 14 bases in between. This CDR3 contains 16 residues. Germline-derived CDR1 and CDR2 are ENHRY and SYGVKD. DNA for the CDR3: TGTGCCATCAGTGAGTCGGGGGACTGGAGCCCAGATACGCAGTATTTT. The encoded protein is CAISESGDWSPDTQYF.

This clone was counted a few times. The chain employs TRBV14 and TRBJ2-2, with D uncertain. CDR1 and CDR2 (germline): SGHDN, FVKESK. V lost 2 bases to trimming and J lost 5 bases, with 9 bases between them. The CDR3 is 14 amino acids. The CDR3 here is CASSQLGWTGELFF. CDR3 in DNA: TGTGCCAGCAGCCAATTGGGGTGGACCGGGGAGCTGTTTTTT.

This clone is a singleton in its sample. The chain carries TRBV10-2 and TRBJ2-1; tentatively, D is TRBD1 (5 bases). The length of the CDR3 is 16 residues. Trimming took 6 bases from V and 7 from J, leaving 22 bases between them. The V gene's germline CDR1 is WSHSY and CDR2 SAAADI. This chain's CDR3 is CASSLTRGMIANEQFF. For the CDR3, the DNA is TGCGCCAGCAGCCTTACAAGGGGTATGATAGCAAATGAGCAGTTCTTC.

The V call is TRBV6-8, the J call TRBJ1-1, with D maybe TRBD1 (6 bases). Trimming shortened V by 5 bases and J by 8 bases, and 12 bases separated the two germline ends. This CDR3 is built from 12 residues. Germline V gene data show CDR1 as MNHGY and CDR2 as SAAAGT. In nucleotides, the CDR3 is TGTGCCAGCAGTGGAACCGGGACAGAAGCTTTCTTT. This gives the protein CASSGTGTEAFF.

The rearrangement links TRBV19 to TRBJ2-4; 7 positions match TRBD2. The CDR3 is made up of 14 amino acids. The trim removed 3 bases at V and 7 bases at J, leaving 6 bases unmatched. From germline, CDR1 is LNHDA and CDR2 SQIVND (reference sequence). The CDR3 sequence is CASSMGRGRNIQYF. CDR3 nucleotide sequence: TGTGCCAGTAGTATGGGGCGGGGGAGGAACATTCAGTACTTC.

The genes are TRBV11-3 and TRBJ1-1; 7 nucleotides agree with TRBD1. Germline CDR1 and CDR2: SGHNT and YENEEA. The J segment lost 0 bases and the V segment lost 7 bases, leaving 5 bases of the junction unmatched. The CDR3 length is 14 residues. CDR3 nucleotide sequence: TGTGCCAGCAACAGGGGCCAAATGAACACTGAAGCTTTCTTT. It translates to CASNRGQMNTEAFF.

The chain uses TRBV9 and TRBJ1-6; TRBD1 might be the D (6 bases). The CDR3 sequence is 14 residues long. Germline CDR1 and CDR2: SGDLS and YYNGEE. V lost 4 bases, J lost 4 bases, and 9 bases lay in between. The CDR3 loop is CASSRQAYNSPLHF. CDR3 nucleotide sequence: TGTGCCAGCAGCCGACAGGCTTATAATTCACCCCTCCACTTT.